Each of the 20 T cell receptor beta chains below was sequenced from the same sample in a study of blood T cell repertoires in COVID-19. Measured with immunoSEQ multiplex PCR; TCRdb has only the in-frame clones, and not every one. This table has approximately 220,000 clones, approximately 78% appearing once. The sequenced material came from peripheral blood. These receptors originate from a woman of 80 years or more with acute or convalescent COVID-19.

For the CDR3, the DNA is TGTGCCAGCAGCCCCCCCAGTTCCCTTACCTACGAGCAGTACTTC. Encoded protein: CASSPPSSLTYEQYF. This chain links TRBV5-5 with TRBJ2-7; D is ambiguous. CDR1 is SGHKS, CDR2 YYEKEE, per germline (reference sequence). The CDR3 runs to 15 residues. The ends were cut back, 4 bases at V and 2 bases at J, with 16 bases in the middle.

The rearrangement uses TRBV3-1 (or the pseudogene TRBV3-2) and TRBJ2-1, with D perhaps TRBD2 (5 bases). V lost 3 bases and J lost 4, with 13 bases in between. The CDR3 spans 15 residues. Germline CDR1 reads LGHDT; CDR2 reads YNNKEL (reference sequence). In nucleotides, the CDR3 is TGTGCCAGCAGCCAGGCCGGGATGGGGTACAATGAGCAGTTCTTC. It codes for CASSQAGMGYNEQFF.

The chain combines TRBV11-1 with TRBJ2-5; D perhaps matches TRBD1 (5 bases). Germline V lookup: CDR1 SGHAT, CDR2 FQDESV (reference sequence). CDR3 length equals 13 residues. V was clipped by 5 bases and J by 10 bases, with 17 bases between them. The CDR3: CASSRMAYQGQYF. The CDR3, as DNA: TGTGCCAGCAGCCGAATGGCTTACCAGGGCCAGTACTTC. The full variable domain, with the rest looked up from reference TRBV11-1 and TRBJ2-5, is EAEVAQSPRYKITEKSQAVAFWCDPISGHATLYWYRQILGQGPELLVQFQDESVVDDSQLPKDRFSAERLKGVDSTLKIQPAELGDSAMYLCASSRMAYQGQYFGPGTRLLVL.

V and J are TRBV18 and TRBJ2-1, with 8 bases lining up with TRBD1. This CDR3 spans 14 amino acids. V lost 3 bases, J lost 9 bases, and 7 bases stayed unmatched. CDR1 is KGHSH and CDR2 is LQKENI in the germline V gene. The CDR3 DNA is TGTGCCAGCTCACCCCCGGACAGGGTGCCTGAGCAGTTCTTC. This sequence encodes CASSPPDRVPEQFF.

This chain links TRBV11-2 with TRBJ2-2; 7 positions match TRBD2. The CDR3 totals 17 residues. J was trimmed by 3 bases and V by 1 base; bases with no gene match: 8. The germline CDR1 and CDR2 sequences are SGHAT and FQNNGV. The CDR3 spells CASSLGPGGGYTGELFF. The CDR3 DNA reads TGTGCCAGCAGCTTAGGGCCCGGGGGAGGGTACACCGGGGAGCTGTTTTTT.

V is TRBV4-3 and J is TRBJ2-7; D is ambiguous. CDR1 and CDR2 from the germline V gene are LGHNA and YSLEER. V lost 0 bases to trimming and J lost 0 bases, with 9 bases between them. This CDR3 has 15 amino acids. In DNA form, the CDR3 reads TGCGCCAGCAGCCAAGAGCCTCAGGCCTCCTACGAGCAGTACTTC. It translates to CASSQEPQASYEQYF.

The chain is built from TRBV29-1 and TRBJ1-4, with no clear D. Trimming took off 3 bases at V and 7 bases at J, with 12 bases between the two ends. Germline-derived CDR1 and CDR2 are SQVTM and ANQGSEA. The CDR3 runs to 13 residues. In nucleotides, the CDR3 is TGCAGCGTTGATTCCGGTTTCGGTGAAAAACTGTTTTTT. Encoded protein: CSVDSGFGEKLFF.

Written as DNA, the CDR3 is TGCGCCAGCAGCCAAGGGGGGCGGGGGAGCTTGGGAGGCTACACCTTC. As protein: CASSQGGRGSLGGYTF. The gene calls are TRBV4-3 and TRBJ1-2; TRBD1 is a possible D gene (6 bases). Between the trimmed V and J ends, which lost 1 base and 8 bases, there was a span of 20 bases. Germline V gene sequence: CDR1 LGHNA, CDR2 YSLEER. The CDR3 has 16 residues.

The genes are TRBV11-2 and TRBJ1-2; tentative D call: TRBD1 (5 bases). V was cut by 3 bases and J by 9 bases, with 14 bases left in between. The CDR3 extends over 13 amino acids. The germline V gene has CDR1 SGHAT and CDR2 FQNNGV. CDR3 in amino acids: CASSFGTDTSYTF. Here the CDR3 DNA reads TGTGCCAGCAGCTTCGGGACTGACACAAGCTACACCTTC.

This chain uses TRBV7-9 with TRBJ2-7; possibly TRBD1 for D (6 bases). The CDR3 has 14 amino acids. Germline values: CDR1 SEHNR, CDR2 FQNEAQ (reference sequence). V was trimmed by 3 bases and J by 3 bases, leaving 12 bases between them. The CDR3 DNA reads as TGTGCCAGCAGCTTTCAGTCAGGGGTCTACGAGCAGTACTTC. Its translation: CASSFQSGVYEQYF.

This clone came up a few times. The chain combines TRBV30 with TRBJ1-2, with D tentatively TRBD1 (5 bases). Trimming pared 4 bases from V and 5 bases from J, leaving 17 bases between. In germline, CDR1 is GTSNPN, CDR2 SVGIG (reference sequence). This CDR3 contains 14 residues. The CDR3 loop is CAWKGGPGGYGYTF. The CDR3 DNA follows: TGTGCCTGGAAAGGCGGGCCTGGGGGGTATGGCTACACCTTC.

The chain combines TRBV19 with TRBJ1-4, with D uncertain. V lost 5 bases, J lost 4 bases, and 5 bases lay in between. Germline V gives CDR1 LNHDA, CDR2 SQIVND (reference sequence). This CDR3 is built from 12 residues. CDR3 sequence reads: CASSASNEKLFF. The CDR3 nucleotides are TGTGCCAGTAGTGCCAGTAATGAAAAACTGTTTTTT. The full variable domain, completed using reference TRBV19 and TRBJ1-4, is DGGITQSPKYLFRKEGQNVTLSCEQNLNHDAMYWYRQDPGQGLRLIYYSQIVNDFQKGDIAEGYSVSREKKESFPLTVTSAQKNPTAFYLCASSASNEKLFFGSGTQLSVL.

V usage is TRBV7-3 and J usage is TRBJ2-3; D is undetermined. V shed 3 bases and J shed 0 bases, with 13 bases lying between them. CDR3 size: 16 residues. Germline CDR1 and CDR2: SGHTA and FQGTGA. Here the CDR3 reads CASSFFADPSTDTQYF. The CDR3 DNA reads TGTGCCAGCAGCTTCTTCGCAGATCCTAGCACAGATACGCAGTATTTT.

This clone came up a few times. V is TRBV30 and J is TRBJ2-2; D not resolved. Germline CDR1 is GTSNPN and CDR2 is SVGIG (reference sequence). CDR3 length: 13 residues. V was pared by 1 base and J by 3 bases, with 6 bases between. The CDR3 DNA follows: TGTGCCTGGAGTGGACAATACACCGGGGAGCTGTTTTTT. It codes for CAWSGQYTGELFF.

This clone was recorded a few times. This rearrangement joins TRBV18 to TRBJ2-5, with a possible D match to TRBD1 (5 bases). CDR1 KGHSH and CDR2 LQKENI come from the germline V gene. The V end was cut by 6 bases, the J end by 4 bases, with 18 bases between. The CDR3 loop spans 15 amino acids. In DNA, the CDR3 is TGTGCCAGCTCCCCGGCCGGAGCCCAGGGAGAGACCCAGTACTTC. This encodes CASSPAGAQGETQYF.

The chain couples TRBV29-1 to TRBJ1-1; D uncertain. The CDR3 sequence is 15 residues long. Deletions cut 4 bases from V and 1 base from J, with 16 bases between. Germline V gene lookup returns CDR1 SQVTM and CDR2 ANQGSEA. The CDR3 is CSVAIRFGTNTEAFF. For the CDR3, the DNA is TGCAGCGTTGCTATCCGGTTCGGTACGAACACTGAAGCTTTCTTT.

The V and J genes are TRBV28 and TRBJ2-1; 12 bases agree with TRBD2. There are 15 residues in the CDR3. The V gene end was trimmed by 7 bases and the J gene end by 3 bases; junction bases not matched to a gene: 4. Germline values: CDR1 MDHEN, CDR2 SYDVKM. For the CDR3, the DNA is TGTGCCAGCATTGGGGGACTAGCGGGCTACAATGAGCAGTTCTTC. Amino acid sequence: CASIGGLAGYNEQFF.

This clone has just one count. The chain couples TRBV5-1 to TRBJ2-3; weak D call: TRBD2 (6 bases). Germline CDR1 reads SGHRS; CDR2 reads YFSETQ. V dropped 0 bases and J dropped 2 bases, with 10 bases sitting between them. The CDR3 runs 15 residues. The CDR3 bases are TGCGCCAGCAGCTTGGGGCTAGCGCACACAGATACGCAGTATTTT. Translating gives CASSLGLAHTDTQYF.

This rearrangement joins TRBV2 to TRBJ1-5; TRBD1 matches 9 bases. The CDR3 has 15 amino acids. Trimming cost V 4 bases and J 4 bases; bases outside gene matches: 5. Germline CDR1 reads SNHLY; CDR2 reads FYNNEI. The chain's CDR3 is CASSGGGQGNQPQHF. In DNA, the CDR3 is TGTGCCAGCAGTGGGGGGGGACAGGGTAATCAGCCCCAGCATTTT.

The chain combines TRBV7-2 with TRBJ1-4, with a possible D match to TRBD1 (6 bases). V lost 2 bases and J 7 bases, leaving 17 bases between the germline ends. In germline, CDR1 is SGHTA, CDR2 FQGNSA. This CDR3 is 16 amino acids long. DNA of the CDR3: TGTGCCAGCAGCTTATCCCGGACAGAAGGAGGTGAAAAACTGTTTTTT. Protein product: CASSLSRTEGGEKLFF.